The next 26 T cell receptor beta chains were all read from a single sample in a study of blood T cell repertoires in COVID-19. Using immunoSEQ multiplex PCR, the repertoire was profiled, and TCRdb retains in-frame clones only, with some absent. The sample has roughly 400,000 clones; roughly 90% are singletons. The material sequenced was PBMCs or T cells enriched from blood (not recorded which). These receptors all come from a woman in her twenties or thirties who had recovered from COVID-19.

The count of this clone is one. The chain carries TRBV14 and TRBJ2-7, with 7 nucleotides matching TRBD2. Per the germline V gene, CDR1 is SGHDN and CDR2 is FVKESK. The CDR3 length is 17 residues. The V gene end was trimmed by 4 bases and the J gene end by 4 bases; junction bases not matched to a gene: 16. The CDR3: CASSPLRSGTNSYEQYF. The CDR3 nucleotides read TGTGCCAGCAGCCCCCTCAGATCCGGGACTAACTCGTACGAGCAGTACTTC.

This sequence joins TRBV7-2 and TRBJ1-1; the D gene is possibly TRBD1 (5 bases). Per germline, CDR1 SGHTA and CDR2 FQGNSA. Trimming stripped 1 base from V and 1 base from J, with 7 bases between. The CDR3 extends over 14 amino acids. CDR3 sequence reads: CASSLGQPNTEAFF. In DNA form, the CDR3 reads TGTGCCAGCAGCTTAGGACAGCCGAACACTGAAGCTTTCTTT.

The gene calls are TRBV6-5 and TRBJ1-5, with D tentatively TRBD1 (6 bases). Germline assignment: CDR1 MNHEY and CDR2 SVGAGI. Trimming removed 3 bases at V and 9 bases at J, with 21 bases between. The CDR3 runs 16 residues. The CDR3 here is CASSYRGTGSGWPQHF. In nucleotides, the CDR3 is TGTGCCAGCAGTTATCGGGGTACAGGGTCGGGTTGGCCCCAGCATTTT.

The chain recombines TRBV9 with TRBJ2-6, with 10 bases aligning to TRBD1. CDR3 length equals 17 residues. With V trimmed by 0 bases and J by 2 bases, 2 bases remained unmatched. CDR1 and CDR2 (germline): SGDLS, YYNGEE. CDR3 sequence (DNA): TGTGCCAGCAGCGTAGGGGGACAGGGGACTGGGGCCAACGTCCTGACTTTC. This translates into CASSVGGQGTGANVLTF.

J is TRBJ2-1 and V is TRBV24-1, with D perhaps TRBD1 (5 bases). Trimming removed 4 bases at V and 6 bases at J, with 12 bases between. Germline V gene lookup returns CDR1 KGHDR and CDR2 SFDVKD. This CDR3 has 14 residues. CDR3 residues: CATSDFDSRNEQFF. CDR3 coding DNA: TGTGCCACCAGTGACTTCGACAGCCGCAATGAGCAGTTCTTC.

This clone was counted between two and nine times. The chain joins TRBV30 to TRBJ1-4, with 11 bases identical to TRBD1. Germline V gene lookup returns CDR1 GTSNPN and CDR2 SVGIG (reference sequence). The CDR3 is made up of 16 amino acids. Losses at the gene ends were 4 bases for V and 4 bases for J; bases not matched to a gene: 8. The CDR3 loop reads CAWTRGQGAGNEKLFF. The CDR3 DNA reads as TGTGCCTGGACCCGTGGACAGGGGGCGGGTAATGAAAAACTGTTTTTT.

The chain employs TRBV24-1 and TRBJ2-7, with D maybe TRBD2 (5 bases). Germline V gene data show CDR1 as KGHDR and CDR2 as SFDVKD. Between the trimmed V and J ends, which lost 4 bases and 2 bases, there was a span of 20 bases. The CDR3 is 17 amino acids. CDR3 in DNA: TGTGCCACCAGTGAGGAGGAAGACGGATTCCGGCCCTACGAGCAGTACTTC. This encodes CATSEEEDGFRPYEQYF.

The CDR3 region is CATSTGQGNYGYTF. The CDR3 DNA reads as TGTGCCACCAGCACGGGACAGGGGAACTATGGCTACACCTTC. The chain has TRBV15 and TRBJ1-2; 10 nucleotides match TRBD1. The CDR3 totals 14 residues. The V and J ends lost 4 bases and 2 bases, in that order; junction bases with no gene match: 1. Germline V CDR1 and CDR2: LNHNV, YYDKDF (reference sequence).

This chain links TRBV6-5 with TRBJ2-5; D remains unclear. CDR3 size: 15 residues. CDR1 and CDR2 from the germline V gene are MNHEY and SVGAGI. Trimming removed 7 bases at V and 1 base at J, with 16 bases between. Here the CDR3 reads CASKRNVEIQETQYF. The DNA of the CDR3 is TGTGCCAGCAAGAGGAACGTAGAAATCCAAGAGACCCAGTACTTC.

This clone was counted between two and nine times. CDR3 coding DNA: TGTGCCAGCAGCTTCGGGGACAGGGACTACGAGCAGTACTTC. This sequence encodes CASSFGDRDYEQYF. V gene TRBV5-4 combines with J gene TRBJ2-7, with 9 bases identical to TRBD1. Unmatched junction bases numbered 3, after V lost 2 bases and J lost 3 bases. Germline V gene lookup returns CDR1 SGHNT and CDR2 YYREEE (reference sequence). The CDR3 has 14 residues.

The V gene is TRBV6-5, the J gene TRBJ1-5; 7 nucleotides match TRBD1. CDR3 length: 15 residues. With V trimmed by 6 bases and J by 4 bases, 9 bases remained unmatched. Germline CDR1 MNHEY, CDR2 SVGAGI. CDR3 loop: CASSPTGLRNQPQHF. The DNA for the CDR3 is TGTGCCAGCAGCCCGACAGGGTTAAGGAATCAGCCCCAGCATTTT.

This chain links TRBV7-8 with TRBJ2-7, with TRBD1 matching over 9 bases. V was pared by 2 bases and J by 4 bases, with 12 bases of the junction left unmatched. The CDR3 covers 17 residues. Germline values: CDR1 SGHVS, CDR2 FQNEAQ. As DNA, the CDR3 is TGTGCCAGCAGCTTAAAAATCCTACGGGACAGGGAATACGAGCAGTACTTC. Translation gives CASSLKILRDREYEQYF. Full variable domain (rest looked up from reference TRBV7-8 and TRBJ2-7): GAGVSQSPRYKVAKRGQDVALRCDPISGHVSLFWYQQALGQGPEFLTYFQNEAQLDKSGLPSDRFFAERPEGSVSTLKIQRTQQEDSAVYLCASSLKILRDREYEQYFGPGTRLTVT.

The chain has TRBV7-2 and TRBJ2-3, with no clear D. The CDR3 has 12 residues. Germline V CDR1 and CDR2: SGHTA, FQGNSA. The V gene lost 5 bases and the J gene lost 2 bases, with 5 bases spanning the gap. CDR3 DNA sequence: TGTGCCAGCAGCCCTATCACAGATACGCAGTATTTT. Protein: CASSPITDTQYF.

The chain employs TRBV6-6 and TRBJ1-5, with D perhaps matching TRBD1 (5 bases). V gave up 10 bases and J gave up 3 bases, with 16 bases separating them. The CDR3 is 14 amino acids. Germline V gene data show CDR1 as MNHNY and CDR2 as SVGAGI (reference sequence). CDR3 amino acids: CATQWVRVNQPQHF. The DNA for the CDR3 is TGTGCCACCCAGTGGGTCAGGGTCAATCAGCCCCAGCATTTT.

The count of this clone is one. The V gene is TRBV10-1, the J gene TRBJ2-1; TRBD2 agrees at 13 bases. This CDR3 region has 15 residues. CDR1 and CDR2 from the germline V gene are WNHNN and SYGVQD (reference sequence). V lost 5 bases to trimming and J lost 5 bases; unmatched junction nucleotides: 3. The CDR3 DNA reads TGCGCCAGCAGTTCAGGACTAGCGGGAGACAATGAGCAGTTCTTC. It is translated as CASSSGLAGDNEQFF.

This clone has only one observation. CDR3 region: CASSERGFVATEAFF. The CDR3, as DNA: TGTGCCAGCAGTGAACGGGGTTTCGTTGCCACTGAAGCTTTCTTT. The chain joins TRBV6-1 to TRBJ1-1; D ambiguous. Germline assignment: CDR1 MNHNS and CDR2 SASEGT. Between the trimmed V and J ends, which lost 2 bases and 4 bases, there was a span of 14 bases. The CDR3 spans 15 residues.

V usage is TRBV10-3 and J usage is TRBJ2-6; tentative D call: TRBD1 (6 bases). V was trimmed by 6 bases and J by 4 bases, leaving 22 bases between them. Germline assignment: CDR1 ENHRY and CDR2 SYGVKD. The CDR3 covers 18 residues. CDR3 nucleotide sequence: TGTGCCATCAGGGGGGCCCCAAGGAGGTCCCCCGGGGCCAACGTCCTGACTTTC. Its translation: CAIRGAPRRSPGANVLTF.

The chain has TRBV9 and TRBJ1-2; unclear D gene. Germline V gene data show CDR1 as SGDLS and CDR2 as YYNGEE. This CDR3 is built from 14 residues. V shed 4 bases and J shed 7 bases, with 17 bases lying between them. CDR3 sequence reads: CASSFSGKSSGYTF. In DNA, the CDR3 is TGTGCCAGCAGCTTTAGCGGGAAATCAAGTGGCTACACCTTC.

With regard to this clone: Other DNA sequences in this sample translate to the same CDR3. The rearrangement uses TRBV5-4 and TRBJ2-3, with D perhaps matching TRBD2 (5 bases). Trimming took off 0 bases at V and 3 bases at J, with 5 bases between the two ends. The V gene's germline CDR1 is SGHNT and CDR2 YYREEE (reference sequence). CDR3 length: 13 amino acids. CDR3 amino acids: CASSLAGTDTQYF. The CDR3 DNA is TGTGCCAGCAGCTTGGCGGGGACAGATACGCAGTATTTT.

The chain couples TRBV10-3 to TRBJ2-7, with 9 bases aligning to TRBD1. The junction had 6 bases not matched to a gene; V was cut back by 7 bases and J by 5 bases. The CDR3 loop spans 13 amino acids. CDR1 ENHRY and CDR2 SYGVKD come from the germline V gene. CDR3 nucleotides: TGTGCCATCAAGGACAGGGGCTGGAACGAGCAGTACTTC. Amino acid sequence: CAIKDRGWNEQYF.

The chain is built from TRBV30 and TRBJ1-4; D remains unclear. The CDR3 is 16 amino acids. Germline-derived CDR1 and CDR2 are GTSNPN and SVGIG (reference sequence). The V end lost 3 bases, the J end lost 3 bases, and 17 bases lay between the germline ends. CDR3 sequence (DNA): TGTGCCTGGAGCTCGATGGAGGCACTCTCTAATGAAAAACTGTTTTTT. Protein: CAWSSMEALSNEKLFF.

The J gene is TRBJ1-2, the V gene TRBV10-3; D is perhaps TRBD1 (6 bases). This CDR3 comprises 14 residues. The ends were cut back, 4 bases at V and 5 bases at J, with 14 bases in the middle. Germline V gene data show CDR1 as ENHRY and CDR2 as SYGVKD. The CDR3 bases are TGTGCCATCAGTGGACAGGCCCAATGGTATGGCTACACCTTC. This sequence encodes CAISGQAQWYGYTF.

The rearrangement joins TRBV14 to TRBJ2-4, with D hard to call. The V end was cut by 4 bases, the J end by 0 bases, with 13 bases between. The CDR3 runs 16 residues. In germline, CDR1 is SGHDN, CDR2 FVKESK. CDR3 residues: CASSPKTPLAKNIQYF. The CDR3 coding sequence is TGTGCCAGCAGCCCGAAGACACCACTAGCCAAAAACATTCAGTACTTC.

V gene TRBV5-6 combines with J gene TRBJ1-3; TRBD1 agrees at 7 bases. V gave up 3 bases and J gave up 3 bases; unmatched junction bases: 6. The germline CDR1 and CDR2 sequences are SGHDT and YYEEEE. This CDR3 contains 15 residues. CDR3 DNA sequence: TGTGCCAGCAGCTCTATACAGGGGATTGGAAACACCATATATTTT. This encodes CASSSIQGIGNTIYF.

The chain recombines TRBV5-1 with TRBJ2-1, with 12 bases fitting TRBD2. V trimming: 0 bases; J trimming: 11 bases; junction bases outside the gene matches: 6. CDR3 length: 15 residues. CDR1 and CDR2 (germline): SGHRS, YFSETQ. CDR3 region: CASSLGLAGVVQQFF. The CDR3 coding sequence is TGCGCCAGCAGCTTGGGACTAGCGGGAGTTGTGCAGCAGTTCTTC.

The CDR3 bases are TGTGCCAGCAGTCCCCTACAGGGATCGGACACTGAAGCTTTCTTT. This gives the protein CASSPLQGSDTEAFF. The J gene is TRBJ1-1, the V gene TRBV27; D possibly corresponds to TRBD1 (6 bases). The CDR3 totals 15 residues. V was trimmed by 5 bases and J by 3 bases, leaving 16 bases between them. Per germline, CDR1 MNHEY and CDR2 SMNVEV (reference sequence).